The sequence of this T cell receptor beta chain was determined in a study of T cells after yellow fever vaccination. General observations from the study: Abundant clonotypes from the bulk population could get into FACS-sorted repertoires as contaminants.

This clonotype occurred a few times. Its antigen is currently unknown. TCRdb independently ran MiXCR on the 5' RACE reads; one entry per CDR3 protein. The sample lists some 320,000 distinct CDR3 sequences, approximately 10% occurring once. The V end lost 5 bases, the J end lost 4 bases, and 11 bases lay between the germline ends. CDR3 length: 14 residues. Looked up from germline, CDR1 is SEHNR and CDR2 is FQNEAQ (reference sequence). This sequence joins TRBV7-9 and TRBJ2-2, with TRBD1 as a possible D gene (6 bases). The sequence derives from a man between 18 and 29 years old who received the YFV17D yellow fever vaccine. The sequences come from CD4+ T cells sorted from PBMCs, collected 5 days after the yellow fever booster vaccination. CDR3 loop: CASSPGQFTGELFF. The CDR3 DNA follows: TGTGCCAGCAGCCCTGGACAGTTCACCGGGGAGCTGTTTTTT.